This entry lists 27 T cell receptor beta chains sequenced from one sample in a study of blood T cell repertoires in COVID-19. TCRdb's table, derived via immunoSEQ multiplex PCR, lists solely in-frame clones and lacks some. This table holds approximately 210,000 clones, roughly four fifths found once. Sample: peripheral blood. Receptors were obtained from a woman aged 40-49 years with acute or convalescent COVID-19.

The chain has TRBV27 and TRBJ1-1; D gene ambiguous. The CDR3 extends over 11 amino acids. CDR1 is MNHEY, CDR2 SMNVEV, per germline (reference sequence). V lost 6 bases and J 7 bases, leaving 9 bases between the germline ends. DNA of the CDR3: TGTGCCAGCAGACGAGGAATTGAAGCTTTCTTT. It encodes CASRRGIEAFF.

The chain employs TRBV15 and TRBJ1-1, with 8 bases fitting TRBD1. J gave up 4 bases and V 3 bases, and 10 bases lay outside the gene matches. This CDR3 comprises 16 residues. The germline CDR1 and CDR2 sequences are LNHNV and YYDKDF (reference sequence). For the CDR3, the DNA is TGTGCCACCAGCAGGGGATCAGGGGGCGGTGGCACTGAAGCTTTCTTT. It is translated as CATSRGSGGGGTEAFF.

The gene calls are TRBV7-9 and TRBJ2-1, with TRBD2 identical over 8 bases. The CDR3 is 14 residues long. Germline-derived CDR1 and CDR2 are SEHNR and FQNEAQ (reference sequence). With 4 bases clipped from V and 3 bases from J, the junction kept 2 bases outside the gene matches. The CDR3 region has the DNA TGTGCCAGCAGCTGGACTAGCTTCTACAATGAGCAGTTCTTC. Its protein product is CASSWTSFYNEQFF.

CDR3 amino acids: CATRHASGVTDTQYF. In DNA, the CDR3 is TGTGCCACCAGACACGCTAGCGGGGTAACAGATACGCAGTATTTT. The chain links TRBV15 to TRBJ2-3; 9 nucleotides align to TRBD2. J lost 3 bases, V lost 6 bases, and 7 bases had no gene match. The V gene's germline CDR1 is LNHNV and CDR2 YYDKDF (reference sequence). The CDR3 loop spans 15 amino acids.

The V and J genes are TRBV11-3 and TRBJ2-7; 8 nucleotides align to TRBD1. The CDR3 sequence is 15 residues long. V dropped 2 bases and J dropped 2; count of bases not matched to a gene: 5. The germline CDR1 and CDR2 sequences are SGHNT and YENEEA. CDR3 DNA: TGTGCCAGCAGCTTAAGGGGGACAGGAACCTACGAGCAGTACTTC. It is translated as CASSLRGTGTYEQYF.

This chain uses TRBV7-2 with TRBJ2-7; D call uncertain. Trimming removed 1 base from V and 3 bases from J, with 4 bases in between. This CDR3 has 12 amino acids. Germline CDR1 SGHTA, CDR2 FQGNSA. In nucleotides, the CDR3 is TGTGCCAGCAGCTTAGATATCTACGAGCAGTACTTC. This encodes CASSLDIYEQYF.

This clone was seen a single time. The chain joins TRBV10-2 to TRBJ2-7; 7 nucleotides line up with TRBD2. The CDR3 loop spans 14 amino acids. The V and J ends lost 3 bases and 2 bases, in that order; junction bases with no gene match: 4. Germline V gene sequence: CDR1 WSHSY, CDR2 SAAADI. CDR3 nucleotide sequence: TGCGCCAGCAGTGAAGGACTAGTGGCCTACGAGCAGTACTTC. Protein product: CASSEGLVAYEQYF.

V is TRBV20-1 and J is TRBJ2-1; D unresolved. Trimming left V 2 bases short and J 13 bases short, with 12 bases between. The CDR3 is made up of 11 amino acids. Germline V gene sequence: CDR1 DFQATT, CDR2 SNEGSKA (reference sequence). For the CDR3, the DNA is TGCAGTGCTAGATCTCAGGTTCACCAGTTCTTC. This encodes CSARSQVHQFF.

A few counts support this clone. For the CDR3, the DNA is TGTGCCAGCAGCCAAGTGGCGGCCCGGGAAAAGACCTACGAGCAGTACTTC. It translates to CASSQVAAREKTYEQYF. The chain is built from TRBV4-2 and TRBJ2-7; weak D call: TRBD2 (5 bases). Germline V CDR1 and CDR2: LGHNA, YNFKEQ. This CDR3 has 17 residues. V was trimmed by 1 base and J by 2 bases, leaving 18 bases between them.

The chain joins TRBV7-2 to TRBJ1-3, with D possibly matching TRBD1 (5 bases). Germline V gene sequence: CDR1 SGHTA, CDR2 FQGNSA. The CDR3 runs to 13 residues. V lost 1 base and J lost 4, with 5 bases in between. The CDR3 reads CASSLEGGNTIYF. In DNA, the CDR3 is TGTGCCAGCAGCTTAGAGGGGGGAAACACCATATATTTT.

CDR3 DNA: TGCAGCGTTGCCGACAGGGAATCCTACAATGAGCAGTTCTTC. It is translated as CSVADRESYNEQFF. V gene TRBV29-1 combines with J gene TRBJ2-1; 7 nucleotides agree with TRBD1. Trimming cost V 4 bases and J 1 base; bases outside gene matches: 4. Germline V lookup: CDR1 SQVTM, CDR2 ANQGSEA. This CDR3 contains 14 residues.

This clone was recorded a few times. The chain couples TRBV5-6 to TRBJ1-2, with TRBD1 matching over 7 bases. J gave up 1 base and V 4 bases, and 4 bases lay outside the gene matches. Germline V CDR1 and CDR2: SGHDT, YYEEEE. The CDR3 totals 14 residues. The CDR3 coding sequence is TGTGCCAGCAGCGTGACAGGGCATAACTATGGCTACACCTTC. Translation gives CASSVTGHNYGYTF. The full variable domain, its missing parts supplied by reference TRBV5-6 and TRBJ1-2, is DAGVTQSPTHLIKTRGQQVTLRCSPKSGHDTVSWYQQALGQGPQFIFQYYEEEERQRGNFPDRFSGHQFPNYSSELNVNALLLGDSALYLCASSVTGHNYGYTFGSGTRLTVV.

The V call is TRBV2, the J call TRBJ1-6; TRBD1 is a possible D gene (6 bases). The CDR3 totals 12 residues. CDR1 and CDR2 from the germline V gene are SNHLY and FYNNEI. With 8 bases removed from V and 10 bases from J, the gap between germline ends came to 12 bases. This chain's CDR3 is CASAGERSPLHF. The CDR3 nucleotides are TGTGCCAGCGCAGGGGAACGATCACCCCTCCACTTT.

This clone turned up a few times. The chain is built from TRBV4-3 and TRBJ1-2; D uncertain. Looked up from germline, CDR1 is LGHNA and CDR2 is YSLEER. V was trimmed by 0 bases and J by 3 bases, leaving 14 bases between them. The CDR3 length is 16 residues. CDR3 sequence (DNA): TGCGCCAGCAGCCAAGAGTTTGGGGAGGTGTACTATGGCTACACCTTC. Encoded protein: CASSQEFGEVYYGYTF.

V and J are TRBV20-1 and TRBJ1-5; D possibly corresponds to TRBD1 (5 bases). Germline-derived CDR1 and CDR2 are DFQATT and SNEGSKA (reference sequence). This CDR3 has 13 residues. Trimming removed 3 bases at V and 2 bases at J, with 8 bases between. This CDR3 reads CSASTQGNQPQHF. CDR3 nucleotides: TGCAGTGCTAGTACACAGGGCAATCAGCCCCAGCATTTT.

The chain joins TRBV27 to TRBJ2-7; 7 bases match TRBD2. The CDR3 covers 14 residues. Germline CDR1 reads MNHEY; CDR2 reads SMNVEV (reference sequence). V lost 3 bases to trimming and J lost 2 bases; unmatched junction nucleotides: 4. CDR3 loop: CASSFTGGTYEQYF. The CDR3 nucleotides read TGTGCCAGCAGTTTCACGGGGGGTACCTACGAGCAGTACTTC.

This clone has just a few counts. The J gene is TRBJ1-3, the V gene TRBV2; D gene uncertain. This CDR3 has 10 amino acids. Germline lookup yields CDR1 SNHLY and CDR2 FYNNEI. Trimming removed 8 bases at V and 8 bases at J, with 7 bases between. This chain's CDR3 is CASERDTIYF. The CDR3, as DNA: TGTGCCAGCGAGCGTGACACCATATATTTT. Complete variable domain (other parts from reference TRBV2 and TRBJ1-3): EPEVTQTPSHQVTQMGQEVILRCVPISNHLYFYWYRQILGQKVEFLVSFYNNEISEKSEIFDDQFSVERPDGSNFTLKIRSTKLEDSAMYFCASERDTIYFGEGSWLTVV.

The genes are TRBV13 and TRBJ2-7; 10 nucleotides line up with TRBD2. This CDR3 contains 16 residues. Trimming at V came to 5 bases and at J to 2 bases, leaving 9 bases not matched to a gene. Germline CDR1 and CDR2: PRHDT and FYEKMQ (reference sequence). CDR3 sequence (DNA): TGTGCCAGCAGCCGAAACAGACTAGCGGGCCCCTACGAGCAGTACTTC. It encodes CASSRNRLAGPYEQYF.

The genes are TRBV3-1 (or the pseudogene TRBV3-2) and TRBJ1-6; 7 bases align to TRBD1. V lost 4 bases to trimming and J lost 12 bases; unmatched junction nucleotides: 9. The CDR3 has 14 residues. CDR1 is LGHDT and CDR2 is YNNKEL in the germline V gene (reference sequence). The CDR3, as DNA: TGTGCCAGCAGCCCCCGGGACACAGGGGTACCCCTCCACTTT. Protein: CASSPRDTGVPLHF.

V gene TRBV7-9 combines with J gene TRBJ1-1; 7 positions agree with TRBD1. V trimming: 2 bases; J trimming: 4 bases; junction bases outside the gene matches: 7. Germline V gene lookup returns CDR1 SEHNR and CDR2 FQNEAQ (reference sequence). The CDR3 is made up of 15 amino acids. Written as DNA, the CDR3 is TGTGCCAGCAGCTTATTGGGCCAGGGGGGCACTGAAGCTTTCTTT. Translation gives CASSLLGQGGTEAFF.

Only a few counts were recorded for this clone. The same CDR3 also results from other DNA sequences found in this sample. The chain recombines TRBV6-5 with TRBJ2-7; no clear D. Germline-derived CDR1 and CDR2 are MNHEY and SVGAGI. The CDR3 totals 10 residues. Trimming left V 8 bases short and J 4 bases short, with 6 bases between. In DNA, the CDR3 is TGTGCCAGCGGGCCATACGAGCAGTACTTC. This sequence encodes CASGPYEQYF.

The J gene is TRBJ1-2, the V gene TRBV2; D perhaps matches TRBD1 (5 bases). V lost 9 bases to trimming and J lost 8 bases, with 22 bases between them. Germline V gene data show CDR1 as SNHLY and CDR2 as FYNNEI. CDR3 length: 14 residues. Here the CDR3 DNA reads TGTGCCAGACAGATCCGGGACTACGTTATCGGCTACACCTTC. Amino acid sequence: CARQIRDYVIGYTF.

The DNA for the CDR3 is TGTGCCAGCAGCCCCACAGGGGTTGATTCCGGGGGAAAACTGTTTTTT. Amino acid sequence: CASSPTGVDSGGKLFF. The V call is TRBV9, the J call TRBJ1-4; 7 bases map to TRBD1. The germline CDR1 and CDR2 sequences are SGDLS and YYNGEE. There are 16 residues in the CDR3. With 4 bases clipped from V and 10 bases from J, the junction kept 16 bases outside the gene matches.

The chain uses TRBV19 and TRBJ2-6; D perhaps matches TRBD2 (6 bases). V was clipped by 3 bases and J by 4 bases, with 13 bases between them. CDR1 and CDR2 (germline): LNHDA, SQIVND (reference sequence). This CDR3 is 16 amino acids long. CDR3 DNA: TGTGCCAGTAGTATGCGGGGCACATCCGGGGCCAACGTCCTGACTTTC. Protein product: CASSMRGTSGANVLTF.

This chain links TRBV4-3 with TRBJ2-7, with D perhaps matching TRBD1 (6 bases). V dropped 3 bases and J dropped 1 base, with 10 bases sitting between them. This CDR3 has 14 amino acids. Germline V lookup: CDR1 LGHNA, CDR2 YSLEER. This chain's CDR3 is CASSHLQGSYEQYF. As DNA, the CDR3 is TGCGCCAGCAGCCATTTACAGGGTTCCTACGAGCAGTACTTC.

The V gene is TRBV3-1 (or the pseudogene TRBV3-2), the J gene TRBJ2-7; D might be TRBD1 (6 bases). The CDR3 is made up of 17 amino acids. Germline V CDR1 and CDR2: LGHDT, YNNKEL (reference sequence). The V end lost 4 bases, the J end lost 7 bases, and 26 bases lay between the germline ends. CDR3 region: CASSPYARDTPSGEQYF. The CDR3 DNA reads as TGTGCCAGCAGCCCGTATGCTAGGGACACTCCATCAGGGGAGCAGTACTTC.

The chain uses TRBV5-1 and TRBJ2-3; 8 nucleotides line up with TRBD2. Germline V gives CDR1 SGHRS, CDR2 YFSETQ. The J segment lost 1 base and the V segment lost 3 bases, leaving 10 bases of the junction unmatched. This CDR3 is built from 17 residues. CDR3 in amino acids: CASSSQPSGGGTDTQYF. The CDR3 DNA is TGCGCCAGCAGCTCCCAGCCCTCCGGGGGGGGCACAGATACGCAGTATTTT. Complete variable domain (other parts from reference TRBV5-1 and TRBJ2-3): KAGVTQTPRYLIKTRGQQVTLSCSPISGHRSVSWYQQTPGQGLQFLFEYFSETQRNKGNFPGRFSGRQFSNSRSEMNVSTLELGDSALYLCASSSQPSGGGTDTQYFGPGTRLTVL.